This T cell receptor (beta chain) was retrieved from a study of T cells in Graves' hyperthyroidism and ophthalmopathy. This clonotype was observed many times. Diagnosing involved the use of clinical symptoms, serum thyroxine and TRAb, thyroid ultrasound and orbital computed tomography. Authors of the study amplified TCR beta CDR3 regions from RNA transcripts. TCR CDR3 regions were first amplified by RT-PCR with HTBI primers. TCRdb processed the multiplex PCR reads anew with MiXCR; each CDR3 protein has one entry. Seen here are about 500,000 distinct CDR3 sequences, 17% observed once, and the top ten hold around 17%. This clonotype originated in a woman aged 18-29 years with Graves' ophthalmopathy. Sequenced sample: blood.

The CDR3 region is CASTPSGGYEQYF. CDR3 sequence (DNA): TGTGCCAGCACCCCCTCGGGGGGATACGAGCAGTACTTC. V gene TRBV12-3 or TRBV12-4 combines with J gene TRBJ2-7; TRBD2 aligns across 7 bases. The CDR3 loop spans 13 amino acids. J lost 4 bases, V lost 7 bases, and 7 bases had no gene match.